This T cell receptor (beta chain) was recorded in a study of spatial heterogeneity in lung cancer. Study details: A module score for T cells, taken from matched bulk RNA-seq, correlated strongly with TCR transcript counts in tumor regions. Study-level points and caveats: Mutation tallies in tumors tracked expanded intratumoral alpha and beta TCR counts.

This clonotype is classed as medium-sized. What it binds is unknown. Via MiXCR, TCRdb re-called the 5' RACE reads, giving one row per CDR3 protein. The table includes 15,000 to 20,000 distinct CDR3 sequences, 6.5% to 8.5% detected once. Stated time point: sample taken at primary tumor resection. A total of around 67 untreated early-stage non-small cell lung cancer patients served as donors. J gave up 5 bases and V 0 bases, and 5 bases lay outside the gene matches. CDR1 is SGHNT, CDR2 YYREEE, per germline (reference sequence). This CDR3 is built from 15 residues. The source of this sequence is a male donor with early-stage non-small cell lung cancer. Material: lung tumor tissue, obtained at surgery. The rearrangement joins TRBV5-4 to TRBJ2-3; the match to TRBD2 covers 8 bases. CDR3 sequence (DNA): TGTGCCAGCAGCTTGGCGCGCGCGGGGGGAGATACGCAGTATTTT. This translates into CASSLARAGGDTQYF. The full variable domain, in which reference TRBV5-4 and TRBJ2-3 provide the parts outside the CDR3, is ETGVTQSPTHLIKTRGQQVTLRCSSQSGHNTVSWYQQALGQGPQFIFQYYREEENGRGNFPPRFSGLQFPNYSSELNVNALELDDSALYLCASSLARAGGDTQYFGPGTRLTVL.